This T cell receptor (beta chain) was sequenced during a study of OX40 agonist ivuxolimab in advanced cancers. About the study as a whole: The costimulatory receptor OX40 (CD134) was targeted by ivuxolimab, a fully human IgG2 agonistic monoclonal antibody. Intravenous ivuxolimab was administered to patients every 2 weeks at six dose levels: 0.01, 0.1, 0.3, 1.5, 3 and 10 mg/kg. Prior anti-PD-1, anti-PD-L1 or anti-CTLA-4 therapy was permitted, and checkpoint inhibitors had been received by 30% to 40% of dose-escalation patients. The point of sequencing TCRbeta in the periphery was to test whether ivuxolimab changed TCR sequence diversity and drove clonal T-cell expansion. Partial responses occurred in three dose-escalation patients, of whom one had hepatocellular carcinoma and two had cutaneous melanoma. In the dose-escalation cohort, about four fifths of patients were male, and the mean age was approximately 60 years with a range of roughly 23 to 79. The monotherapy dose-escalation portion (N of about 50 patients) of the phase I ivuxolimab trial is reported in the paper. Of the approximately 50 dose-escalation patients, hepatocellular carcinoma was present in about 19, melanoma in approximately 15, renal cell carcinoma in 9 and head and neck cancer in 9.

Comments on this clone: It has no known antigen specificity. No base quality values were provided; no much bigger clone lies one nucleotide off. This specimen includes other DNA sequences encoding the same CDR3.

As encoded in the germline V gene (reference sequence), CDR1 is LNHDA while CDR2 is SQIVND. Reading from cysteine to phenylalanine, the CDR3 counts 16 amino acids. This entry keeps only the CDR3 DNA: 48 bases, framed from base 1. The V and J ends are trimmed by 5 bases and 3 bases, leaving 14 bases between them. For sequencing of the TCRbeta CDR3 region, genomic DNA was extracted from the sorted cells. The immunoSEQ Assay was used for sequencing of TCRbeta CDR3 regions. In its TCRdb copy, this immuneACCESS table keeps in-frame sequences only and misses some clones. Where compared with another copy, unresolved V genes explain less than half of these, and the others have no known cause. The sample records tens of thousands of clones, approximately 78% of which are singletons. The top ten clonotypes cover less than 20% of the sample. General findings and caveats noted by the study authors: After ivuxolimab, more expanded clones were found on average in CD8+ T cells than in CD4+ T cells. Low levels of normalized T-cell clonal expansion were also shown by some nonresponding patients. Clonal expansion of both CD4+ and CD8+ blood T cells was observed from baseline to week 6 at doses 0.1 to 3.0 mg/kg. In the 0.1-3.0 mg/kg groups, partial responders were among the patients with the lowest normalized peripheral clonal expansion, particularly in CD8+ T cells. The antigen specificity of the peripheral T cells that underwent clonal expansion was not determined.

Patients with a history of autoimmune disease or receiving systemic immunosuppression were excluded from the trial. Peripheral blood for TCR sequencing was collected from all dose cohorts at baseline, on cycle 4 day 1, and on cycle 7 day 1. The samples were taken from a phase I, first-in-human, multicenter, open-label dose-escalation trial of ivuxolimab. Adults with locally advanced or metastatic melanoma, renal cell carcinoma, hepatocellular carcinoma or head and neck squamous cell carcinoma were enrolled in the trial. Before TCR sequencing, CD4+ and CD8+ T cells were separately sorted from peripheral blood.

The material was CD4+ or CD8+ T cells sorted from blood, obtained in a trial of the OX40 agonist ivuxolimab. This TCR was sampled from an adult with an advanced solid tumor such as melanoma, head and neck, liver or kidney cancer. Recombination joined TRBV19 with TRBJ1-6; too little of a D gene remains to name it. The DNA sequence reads TGTGCCAGTAGTCTAAGGCCAGGCAGCTATAATTCACCCCTCCACTTT. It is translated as CASSLRPGSYNSPLHF.